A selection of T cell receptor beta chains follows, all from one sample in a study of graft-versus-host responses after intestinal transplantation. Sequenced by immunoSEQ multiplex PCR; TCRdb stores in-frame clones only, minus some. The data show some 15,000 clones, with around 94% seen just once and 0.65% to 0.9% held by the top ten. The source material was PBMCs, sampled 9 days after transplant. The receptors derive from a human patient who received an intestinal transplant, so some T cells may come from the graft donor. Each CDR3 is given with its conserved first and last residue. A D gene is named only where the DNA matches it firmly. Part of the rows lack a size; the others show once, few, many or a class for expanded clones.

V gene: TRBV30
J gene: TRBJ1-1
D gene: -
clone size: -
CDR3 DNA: TGTGCCTGGAGTGTACGTGGCAGACTAAACACTGAAGCTTTCTTT
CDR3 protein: CAWSVRGRLNTEAFF

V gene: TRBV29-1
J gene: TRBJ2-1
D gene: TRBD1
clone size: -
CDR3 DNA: TGCAGCGTATTGCCGGGACAGGGGGCAGGCAATGAGCAGTTCTTC
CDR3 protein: CSVLPGQGAGNEQFF

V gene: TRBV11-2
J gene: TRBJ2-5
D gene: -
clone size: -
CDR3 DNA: TGTGCCAGCAGCTTCGGGGGCGGGACCCAGTACTTC
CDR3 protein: CASSFGGGTQYF

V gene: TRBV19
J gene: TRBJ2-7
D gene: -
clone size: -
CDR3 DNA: TGTGCCAGTAGTATAGATTCCGGAACCTACGAGCAGTACTTC
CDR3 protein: CASSIDSGTYEQYF

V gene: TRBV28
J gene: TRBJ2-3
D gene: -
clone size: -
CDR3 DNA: TGTGCCAGCAGTTTTGCAGATACGCAGTATTTT
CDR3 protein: CASSFADTQYF

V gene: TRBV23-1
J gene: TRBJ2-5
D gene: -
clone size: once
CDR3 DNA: TGCGCCGCAACAGGCAGGAAGCTCCGCCGGGAGACCCAGTACTTC
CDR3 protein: CAATGRKLRRETQYF

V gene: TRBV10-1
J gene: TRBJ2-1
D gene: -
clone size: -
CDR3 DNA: TGCGCCAGCAGTCACCTCAGGGTCCGCTCCTACAATGAGCAGTTCTTC
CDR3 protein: CASSHLRVRSYNEQFF

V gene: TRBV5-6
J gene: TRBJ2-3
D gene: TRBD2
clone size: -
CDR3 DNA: TGTGCCAGCAGCCTCGGGACTAGCGGGACTATATTAGATACGCAGTATTTT
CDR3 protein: CASSLGTSGTILDTQYF

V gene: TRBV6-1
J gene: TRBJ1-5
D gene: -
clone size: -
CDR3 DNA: TGTGCCAGCAGTGGGTTCTGGCGGGAGGAGAATCAGCCCCAGCATTTT
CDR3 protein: CASSGFWREENQPQHF

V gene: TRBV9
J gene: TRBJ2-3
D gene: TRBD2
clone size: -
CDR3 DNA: TGTGCCAGCAGCGTATCGGGCCCTTGGGGACTAGCGGAAACAGATACGCAGTATTTT
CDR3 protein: CASSVSGPWGLAETDTQYF

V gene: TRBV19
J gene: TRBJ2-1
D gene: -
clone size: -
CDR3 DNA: TGTGCCAGTAGAACAGGACCGGCGACCTCCTACAATGAGCAGTTCTTC
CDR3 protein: CASRTGPATSYNEQFF

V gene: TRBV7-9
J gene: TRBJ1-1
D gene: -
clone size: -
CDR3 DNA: TGTGCCAGCAGCTCAACAGGGATCACTGAAGCTTTCTTT
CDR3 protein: CASSSTGITEAFF

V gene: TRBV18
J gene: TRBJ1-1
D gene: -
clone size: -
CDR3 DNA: TGTGCCAGCTCACCAGACAGCGGGGGAGGGAACACTGAAGCTTTCTTT
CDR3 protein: CASSPDSGGGNTEAFF

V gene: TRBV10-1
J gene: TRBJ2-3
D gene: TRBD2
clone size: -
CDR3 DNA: TGCGCCAGCAGTGCGACAGGCCTACTAGCGGGGGGCACAGATACGCAGTATTTT
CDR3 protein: CASSATGLLAGGTDTQYF

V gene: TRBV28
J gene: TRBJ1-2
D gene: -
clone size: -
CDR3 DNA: TGTGCCAGCAGTTTTTGGCCAGGGATGACTAGAGCCTATGGCTACACCTTC
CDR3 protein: CASSFWPGMTRAYGYTF

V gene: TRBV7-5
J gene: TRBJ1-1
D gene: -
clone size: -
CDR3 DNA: TGTGCCAGAAGCTTAATCCGGGGGCCCGCGGAGGTTTTTGAAGACACTGAAGCTTTCTTT
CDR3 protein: CARSLIRGPAEVFEDTEAFF

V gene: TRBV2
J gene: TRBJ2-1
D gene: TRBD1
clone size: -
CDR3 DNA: TGTGCCAGCAGTACTCAAAGAGCCGGGACAGGACTGAATGAGCAGTTCTTC
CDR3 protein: CASSTQRAGTGLNEQFF

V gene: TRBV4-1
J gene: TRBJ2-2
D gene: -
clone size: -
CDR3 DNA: TGCGCCAGCAGCCAAGCTACTACGGGGACCGGGGAGCTGTTTTTT
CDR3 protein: CASSQATTGTGELFF